This T cell receptor beta chain was recovered during a study of shared clonotypes between healthy human individuals. Germline CDR1 reads MDHEN; CDR2 reads SYDVKM. The CDR3 consists of 12 residues. The V end lost 3 bases, the J end lost 0 bases, and 3 bases lay between the germline ends. Notes on this clone: The sample holds other DNA sequences that translate to the same CDR3.

Per sorted-subset replicate PCR, input was roughly 200 ng DNA, representing around 28,000 T cell genomes. The data were produced by immunoSEQ multiplex PCR, yet TCRdb's version contains in-frame clones alone and is incomplete. The sample lists around 2,000,000 clones; 90% to 95% were seen once. The chain couples TRBV28 to TRBJ2-7; no clear D. The source of this sequence is a man younger than 35 in good health. The sequencing sample was made of naive CD4+ T cells sorted from blood. Subset of the sample: CD45RA+ positively selected. The CDR3 protein is CASSFSSYEQYF. The CDR3 nucleotides read TGTGCCAGCAGTTTCAGCTCCTACGAGCAGTACTTC.